This T cell receptor (beta chain) was identified during a study of glioma-infiltrating T cells after dendritic cell vaccination. Looking at the study overall: Patients received autologous tumor lysate-pulsed dendritic cell vaccination between about 2003 and 2013.

The CDR3 covers 14 residues. J was trimmed by 4 bases and V by 4 bases; bases with no gene match: 6. Looked up from germline, CDR1 is KGHSH and CDR2 is LQKENI. The primer mix had 60 V beta and 13 J beta primers. Generated by immunoSEQ multiplex PCR, the TCRdb table keeps only in-frame clones and is missing some. The data contain about 92,000 clones, just over 85% of them seen just once; the ten biggest clones take up less than 20%. The chain couples TRBV18 to TRBJ1-2; TRBD1 matches at 7 bases. The receptor was derived from a human donor with glioblastoma. Material: blood, obtained before dendritic cell vaccination. CDR3 nucleotides: TGTGCCAGCTCACAAACCGGGACAGCCTATGGCTACACCTTC. It yields the protein CASSQTGTAYGYTF.